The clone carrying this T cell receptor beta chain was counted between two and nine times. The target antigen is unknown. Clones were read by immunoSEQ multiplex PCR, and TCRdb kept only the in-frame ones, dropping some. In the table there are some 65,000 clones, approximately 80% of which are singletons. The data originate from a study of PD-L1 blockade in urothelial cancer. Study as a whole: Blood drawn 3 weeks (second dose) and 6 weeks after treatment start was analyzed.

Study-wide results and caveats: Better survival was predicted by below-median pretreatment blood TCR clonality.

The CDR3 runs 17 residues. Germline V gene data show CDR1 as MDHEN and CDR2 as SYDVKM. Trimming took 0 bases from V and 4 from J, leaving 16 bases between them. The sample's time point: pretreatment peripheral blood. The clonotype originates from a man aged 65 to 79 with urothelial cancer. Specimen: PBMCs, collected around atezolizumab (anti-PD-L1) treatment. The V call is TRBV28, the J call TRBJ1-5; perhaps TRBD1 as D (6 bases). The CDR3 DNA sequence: TGTGCCAGCAGTTTATGGACAGGATCCCTTGAGAATCAGCCCCAGCATTTT. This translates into CASSLWTGSLENQPQHF.